This entry features one T cell receptor (beta chain) sequence. Those who participated ranged in age from roughly 18 to 89 years and resided in approximately 23 US areas. This sample was included in a study of blood T cell repertoires in COVID-19. Libraries were prepared by immunoSEQ multiplex PCR; TCRdb keeps only in-frame clonotypes and omits some of them. The table lists roughly 380,000 clones, around 87% of them singletons. The sequenced sample was PBMCs or T cells enriched from blood (not recorded which). The origin of this receptor is a man younger than 40 who had recovered from COVID-19.

CDR3 DNA sequence: TGCGCCAGCAGCCCTAGGCTCACCGGGGAGCTGTTTTTT. It translates to CASSPRLTGELFF. The chain uses TRBV4-3 and TRBJ2-2, with D unresolved. The CDR3 is made up of 13 amino acids. Germline CDR1 and CDR2: LGHNA and YSLEER. Trimming left V 4 bases short and J 4 bases short, with 7 bases between.